One sample yielded the 25 T cell receptor beta chains listed below, sequenced in a study of blood T cells in healthy people across ages. Next came a second PCR, run for about 6 to 11 cycles, which used a sample-barcoded 5' primer along with a J-beta primer mix. TCRdb re-called the 5' RACE reads through MiXCR, storing one row per CDR3 protein. The data show approximately 960,000 distinct CDR3 sequences, with roughly 29% seen just once and around 9.6% held by the top ten. These same records also appear under a second study, on T cells of mothers and their children.

The sequencing input was blood. These TCRs come from a woman aged 40-49 years in good health.

V gene TRBV7-9 combines with J gene TRBJ1-2; D gene uncertain. The length of the CDR3 is 12 residues. Per germline, CDR1 SEHNR and CDR2 FQNEAQ (reference sequence). Trimming pared 2 bases from V and 7 bases from J, leaving 8 bases between. The CDR3 nucleotides are TGTGCCAGCAGCTTAAACAATGGTGGCTACACCTTC. It is translated as CASSLNNGGYTF.

There are a few counts of this clonotype. The chain employs TRBV21-1 and TRBJ2-7; the table gives TRBD1 as D, unverified against the DNA. TRBV21-1 is a pseudogene. The length of the CDR3 is 13 residues. CDR3 bases: TGTGCCAGCATAACTGGGACAGTTAGGGAGCAGTACTTC. As protein: CASITGTVREQYF.

Comments on this clonotype: A much larger clone lies a single base off, so this may be a read error. The chain recombines TRBV5-6 with TRBJ1-2, with D possibly matching TRBD1 (5 bases). Germline V gives CDR1 SGHDT, CDR2 YYEEEE. The CDR3 is 12 amino acids. Deletions cut 4 bases from V and 12 bases from J, with 16 bases between. The CDR3 region has the DNA TGTGCCAGCAGCCCTGCAGGGCGTAGCCACACCTTC. Protein sequence: CASSPAGRSHTF. Combining the CDR3 with reference TRBV5-6 and TRBJ1-2 gives the whole variable domain DAGVTQSPTHLIKTRGQQVTLRCSPKSGHDTVSWYQQALGQGPQFIFQYYEEEERQRGNFPDRFSGHQFPNYSSELNVNALLLGDSALYLCASSPAGRSHTFGSGTRLTVV.

The rearrangement links TRBV28 to TRBJ2-7; D is perhaps TRBD1 or TRBD2 (5 bases each). The CDR3 has 14 residues. The V gene lost 3 bases and the J gene lost 4 bases, with 13 bases spanning the gap. The germline CDR1 and CDR2 sequences are MDHEN and SYDVKM. In DNA form, the CDR3 reads TGTGCCAGCAGTTTTGGGGGTTTTGAATACGAGCAGTACTTC. This sequence encodes CASSFGGFEYEQYF.

The sample holds one count of this clonotype. The chain employs TRBV20-1 and TRBJ2-1, with a tentative D call TRBD2 (5 bases). Trimming took 1 base from V and 8 from J, leaving 18 bases between them. The CDR3 extends over 15 amino acids. CDR1 is DFQATT, CDR2 SNEGSKA, per germline (reference sequence). The CDR3 protein is CSARGAAEPPHEQFF. CDR3 nucleotides: TGCAGTGCTAGAGGTGCAGCGGAGCCCCCCCATGAGCAGTTCTTC.

This clonotype was seen at least ten times. V usage is TRBV12-3 or TRBV12-4 and J usage is TRBJ1-1, with TRBD1 as a possible D gene (5 bases). V was trimmed by 1 base and J by 1 base, leaving 7 bases between them. The CDR3 totals 14 residues. The CDR3 bases are TGTGCCAGCAGTTTAGGACAGACGAACACTGAAGCTTTCTTT. Its translation: CASSLGQTNTEAFF.

V gene TRBV7-6 combines with J gene TRBJ2-5; TRBD1 or TRBD2 may be the D gene (5 bases each). The germline V gene encodes CDR1 SGHVS and CDR2 FNYEAQ. Trimming removed 2 bases from V and 11 bases from J, with 15 bases in between. The CDR3 runs to 13 residues. The CDR3 loop is CASSLNFVGEQYF. The DNA for the CDR3 is TGTGCCAGCAGCTTAAATTTCGTAGGGGAGCAGTACTTC.

This clonotype was seen only once. The chain links TRBV19 to TRBJ2-1, with D tentatively TRBD1 (5 bases). This CDR3 is built from 15 residues. Per germline, CDR1 LNHDA and CDR2 SQIVND (reference sequence). Trimming took 6 bases from V and 10 from J, leaving 22 bases between them. The CDR3 sequence: CASRAFEDNRREQFF. The CDR3 region has the DNA TGTGCCAGTAGGGCTTTTGAGGACAACCGCAGGGAGCAGTTCTTC.

This chain uses TRBV12-3 or TRBV12-4 with TRBJ1-1, with TRBD1 matching over 9 bases. The CDR3 runs to 12 residues. The V segment lost 4 bases and the J segment 10 bases; nucleotides outside the gene matches: 4. The CDR3 DNA reads as TGTGCCAGCAGTTGGGACAGGGTGGTAGCTTTCTTT. Amino acid sequence: CASSWDRVVAFF.

This clonotype has more than one count but fewer than ten. Sequence at one end of the junction differs from germline and may be a read error. The chain joins TRBV4-1 to TRBJ2-1; D may be TRBD1 (6 bases). This CDR3 spans 18 amino acids. Per germline, CDR1 MGHRA and CDR2 YSYEKL. The chain's CDR3 is CASGQHGVGQFSYNEQFF. Here the CDR3 DNA reads TGCGCCAGCGGCCAACATGGGGTCGGACAGTTCTCCTACAATGAGCAGTTCTTC.

This clonotype was counted a few times. The CDR3 DNA reads TGTGCCAGCGGTAAAGACCTAGCGGGATTAGCCAAAAACATTCAGTACTTC. Translated, it gives CASGKDLAGLAKNIQYF. V is TRBV6-1 and J is TRBJ2-4; 9 positions agree with TRBD2. The CDR3 is 17 residues long. J gave up 0 bases and V 8 bases, and 11 bases lay outside the gene matches. Per the germline V gene, CDR1 is MNHNS and CDR2 is SASEGT.

This clonotype was observed many times. The V and J genes are TRBV24-1 and TRBJ2-1, with 11 bases matching TRBD1. The J segment lost 6 bases and the V segment lost 6 bases, leaving 6 bases of the junction unmatched. The germline V gene encodes CDR1 KGHDR and CDR2 SFDVKD. The CDR3 runs to 15 residues. The CDR3 DNA is TGTGCCACCAGTTTCGGCGGGACAGGGGGCAATGAGCAGTTCTTC. It codes for CATSFGGTGGNEQFF.

This clonotype was seen many times. The gene calls are TRBV6-2 or TRBV6-3 and TRBJ2-5; D perhaps matches TRBD2 (5 bases). Germline V gene lookup returns CDR1 MNHEY and CDR2 SVGEGT. CDR3 length equals 12 residues. With 6 bases removed from V and 3 bases from J, the gap between germline ends came to 8 bases. The CDR3 region has the DNA TGTGCCAGCAGCCTGGAGGAAGAGACCCAGTACTTC. It specifies CASSLEEETQYF.

The V gene is TRBV5-1, the J gene TRBJ2-5; 7 nucleotides align to TRBD1. Looked up from germline, CDR1 is SGHRS and CDR2 is YFSETQ. The CDR3 has 15 residues. V was pared by 4 bases and J by 2 bases, with 8 bases of the junction left unmatched. CDR3: CASSRDSLSQETQYF. The DNA of the CDR3 is TGCGCCAGCAGCAGGGACAGCCTGAGTCAAGAGACCCAGTACTTC.

V is TRBV28 and J is TRBJ1-5; D is possibly TRBD1 (6 bases). CDR1 and CDR2 (germline): MDHEN, SYDVKM. The CDR3 contains 16 residues. V lost 6 bases to trimming and J lost 3 bases, with 18 bases between them. DNA of the CDR3: TGTGCCAGCAGCTTCTCCTCACGGGGGGCCAATCAGCCCCAGCATTTT. Translation: CASSFSSRGANQPQHF.

This clonotype was counted ten times or more. This chain connects TRBV20-1 to TRBJ2-7, with no clear D. With 2 bases removed from V and 0 bases from J, the gap between germline ends came to 11 bases. Germline V gene data show CDR1 as DFQATT and CDR2 as SNEGSKA (reference sequence). This CDR3 has 14 residues. The CDR3, as DNA: TGCAGTGCTAGAATAGACGGAAGCTCCTACGAGCAGTACTTC. Amino acid sequence: CSARIDGSSYEQYF.

The chain recombines TRBV20-1 with TRBJ2-5, with TRBD2 identical over 13 bases. The germline CDR1 and CDR2 sequences are DFQATT and SNEGSKA (reference sequence). V dropped 5 bases and J dropped 2; count of bases not matched to a gene: 11. The CDR3 sequence is 17 residues long. This chain's CDR3 is CSAFPSTSGGDQETQYF. The CDR3 DNA follows: TGCAGTGCTTTCCCCTCCACTAGCGGGGGGGATCAAGAGACCCAGTACTTC.

This clonotype was counted only a few times. This chain uses TRBV6-6 with TRBJ1-5; D is possibly TRBD1 (6 bases). Deletions cut 2 bases from V and 1 base from J, with 15 bases between. CDR1 MNHNY and CDR2 SVGAGI come from the germline V gene (reference sequence). The CDR3 loop spans 17 amino acids. CDR3 region: CASSYGIAGESNQPQHF. DNA of the CDR3: TGTGCCAGCAGTTACGGGATTGCAGGGGAAAGCAATCAGCCCCAGCATTTT.

Many counts were recorded for this clonotype. V usage is TRBV13 and J usage is TRBJ2-3, with D perhaps TRBD2 (5 bases). CDR1 is PRHDT and CDR2 is FYEKMQ in the germline V gene (reference sequence). V was trimmed by 0 bases and J by 3 bases, leaving 10 bases between them. This CDR3 comprises 15 residues. CDR3 loop: CASSLGAGLTDTQYF. Here the CDR3 DNA reads TGTGCCAGCAGCTTAGGGGCGGGCCTAACAGATACGCAGTATTTT.

V usage is TRBV7-8 and J usage is TRBJ2-7; 9 positions match TRBD1. The ends lost 2 bases at V and 5 bases at J; junction bases unmatched: 4. Germline V gene data show CDR1 as SGHVS and CDR2 as FQNEAQ. CDR3 size: 14 residues. The CDR3 nucleotides read TGTGCCAGCAGCTTAACAGGGGGCAGGAACGAGCAGTACTTC. Amino acids: CASSLTGGRNEQYF. Filled out from reference TRBV7-8 and TRBJ2-7, the complete variable domain reads GAGVSQSPRYKVAKRGQDVALRCDPISGHVSLFWYQQALGQGPEFLTYFQNEAQLDKSGLPSDRFFAERPEGSVSTLKIQRTQQEDSAVYLCASSLTGGRNEQYFGPGTRLTVT.

The chain employs TRBV12-3 or TRBV12-4 and TRBJ2-5; the D gene is possibly TRBD1 (6 bases). This CDR3 contains 14 residues. V was trimmed by 6 bases and J by 1 base, leaving 12 bases between them. CDR3 in amino acids: CASRYGQTQETQYF. DNA for the CDR3: TGTGCCAGCAGATACGGACAGACCCAAGAGACCCAGTACTTC.

The chain recombines TRBV28 with TRBJ2-3; 9 bases are shared with TRBD2. V lost 2 bases to trimming and J lost 5 bases; unmatched junction nucleotides: 11. CDR1 is MDHEN, CDR2 SYDVKM, per germline. The CDR3 loop spans 17 amino acids. The CDR3 DNA reads as TGTGCCAGCAGTTTAGTGGCGGCTAGCGGGACTCAAGATACGCAGTATTTT. It yields the protein CASSLVAASGTQDTQYF.

Note on this clonotype: This clone may be a read error of a much larger clone one base away. V is TRBV29-1 and J is TRBJ1-1, with a tentative D call TRBD1 (5 bases). The germline V gene has CDR1 SQVTM and CDR2 ANQGSEA. The CDR3 is made up of 14 amino acids. V was shortened by 6 bases and J by 3 bases, with 17 bases between the two germline ends. The CDR3 DNA sequence: TGCAGCGTGGATGCCTGGGGGGGTGACACTGAAGCTTTCTTT. Encoded protein: CSVDAWGGDTEAFF.

This chain joins TRBV7-9 and TRBJ2-7, with TRBD1 as a possible D gene (5 bases). The germline V gene has CDR1 SEHNR and CDR2 FQNEAQ (reference sequence). Trimming took 6 bases from V and 5 from J, leaving 11 bases between them. This CDR3 contains 12 residues. The CDR3 DNA reads as TGTGCCAGCAGTCCAGGGTACCACGAGCAGTACTTC. This translates into CASSPGYHEQYF.

This clonotype was picked up many times. CDR3 sequence: CAISNGGSGETQYF. The CDR3 DNA reads as TGTGCCATCAGTAACGGTGGCTCGGGAGAGACCCAGTACTTC. The rearrangement joins TRBV10-3 to TRBJ2-5, with no clear D. The CDR3 runs to 14 residues. Trimming removed 5 bases from V and 4 bases from J, with 14 bases in between. Germline V gene sequence: CDR1 ENHRY, CDR2 SYGVKD.